This TCR beta chain originates from a study of Ad26.COV2.S vaccination and SARS-CoV-2 variants. Overall study: Participants got Ad26.COV2.S intramuscularly, once or twice 56 days apart. Broader study findings: Spike-specific TCR breadth ran higher among vaccine recipients than placebo recipients. Participants given vaccine showed non-spike TCR breadth similar to that of placebo recipients. Reportedly, after vaccination the spike-specific CD8+ and CD4+ T cell responses displayed substantial breadth.

Notes on this clone: The antigen remains unidentified.

Treatment reported: over 15 received Ad26.COV2.S at low or high dose, single or two shots; several received placebo; per-sample allocation not given. Sampling happened 63 days after the first vaccine or placebo injection. The data were produced by immunoSEQ multiplex PCR, yet TCRdb's version contains in-frame clones alone and is incomplete. The repertoire holds about 280,000 clones, with 70% to 90% as singletons. The specimen comprised peripheral blood, sampled in a trial of Ad26.COV2.S vaccine versus placebo. This sequence was found in a person between 18 and 59 years old who received the Ad26.COV2.S COVID-19 vaccine or a placebo.

This chain's CDR3 is CASSFSLGQGGTEAFF. In nucleotides, the CDR3 is TGTGCCAGCAGCTTCTCCCTGGGGCAGGGGGGGACTGAAGCTTTCTTT. The rearrangement joins TRBV5-5 to TRBJ1-1, with 7 bases that match TRBD1. Germline CDR1 reads SGHKS; CDR2 reads YYEKEE (reference sequence). With V trimmed by 2 bases and J by 5 bases, 12 bases remained unmatched. This CDR3 contains 16 residues. The full variable domain, completed using reference TRBV5-5 and TRBJ1-1, is DAGVTQSPTHLIKTRGQQVTLRCSPISGHKSVSWYQQVLGQGPQFIFQYYEKEERGRGNFPDRFSARQFPNYSSELNVNALLLGDSALYLCASSFSLGQGGTEAFFGQGTRLTVV.